This T cell receptor (beta chain) was sequenced in a study of blood T cell repertoires in COVID-19. Germline CDR1 reads SGHRS; CDR2 reads YFSETQ. Trimming removed 4 bases from V and 4 bases from J, with 14 bases in between. This CDR3 is built from 14 residues. Method: immunoSEQ multiplex PCR; TCRdb's copy keeps in-frame clones and lacks some. The sample shows 50,000 to 65,000 clones, approximately 72% of them seen only once. The sample consisted of peripheral blood. The gene calls are TRBV5-1 and TRBJ2-5, with D unclear. This receptor was identified in a woman aged 70-85 years with COVID-19, enrolled during active disease. CDR3 loop: CASSLREYRETQYF. CDR3 nucleotides: TGCGCCAGCAGCCTACGAGAGTATAGAGAGACCCAGTACTTC.